The entry below describes one T cell receptor beta chain. This clonotype came up many times. Its antigen target is currently unknown. Within one base of it there is no much larger clone, and no base qualities were kept. Unsorted PBMC libraries were generated from 2 million PBMCs stored in RNAlater at -80 °C until RNA extraction. The multiple sclerosis patients were enrolled in a US clinical protocol that used magnetic resonance imaging to evaluate disease progression. Peripheral blood was subjected to Ficoll-Hypaque density gradient centrifugation to isolate PBMCs, which were then cryopreserved in liquid nitrogen. This sample is drawn from a study of neurological immune-mediated disorders (dated by TCRdb to between 2017 and 2020). In terms of the full investigation: Among the roughly 35 multiple sclerosis patients, relapsing-remitting MS accounted for some 30 and secondary progressive MS accounted for 3. Peripheral blood TCR-beta repertoires from HTLV-I-associated myelopathy (HAM/TSP) patients, multiple sclerosis patients and healthy controls were compared by UMI-based sequencing. The 85 to 110 TCR-beta libraries included longitudinal samples, technical triplicates and paired sorted CD4+ and CD8+ T-cell subsets alongside PBMC samples. The cohort included some 66 subjects: roughly 14 with HAM/TSP, around 34 with multiple sclerosis, and some 20 healthy controls.

cDNA synthesis used template-switch 5'RACE with a primer carrying a 10-nucleotide random unique molecular identifier tagging each TCR transcript. Every sequencing run yielded over 200 million TCR-beta sequences covering 15-18 subjects. The RNeasy kit was used to extract total RNA. Using the KAPA Real-time Library Amplification kit, TCR-beta VDJ regions were amplified with primers for the TCR constant region and the 5'RACE anchor. A first PCR added sample indexes and Illumina adaptors, after which a second PCR increased the library yield. The roughly 650 bp TCR product was size-selected on a 2% E-gel SizeSelection system after Ampure bead purification. Before pooling, library quality was assessed on a Bioanalyzer, concentration was determined with Qubit, and library quantification was performed with the Kapa Library Quantification kit. An Illumina HiSeq 2500 sequenced the libraries paired-end 2 x 150 bp. To increase sequence diversity, 25-30% phiX was spiked into each library pool. For the original study's pipeline: Quality-filtered reads were processed with the UMI-based MiGEC pipeline, and over 75% of raw TCR sequences were removed by the MiGEC pipeline during error correction. IMGT germline references were used for alignment of VDJ genes, and clonotypes were defined by a unique CDR3 amino acid sequence together with V-J genes. Clonal expansion, Shannon diversity and CDR3 relatedness were evaluated with VDJtools (CalcPairwiseDistances, ClusterSamples), while phylogenetic trees were built in CLCbio workbench. Clones with at least 8 unique UMIs were defined as expanded, with this threshold being based on coefficient-of-variation modelling across technical triplicates. TCRdb applied fastp at Q25 and MiXCR to the public reads, then kept only in-frame beta chains. Entries that share a CDR3 protein sequence are merged under the most common genes and DNA. The authors' filters were not applied to this entry. This sample is represented by about 92,000 distinct CDR3 sequences; around 3.6% of them were singletons. The ten largest clones add up to roughly 2.9% of the sample.

From the cysteine through the phenylalanine, the CDR3 covers 14 amino acids. Only CDR3 DNA remains: 42 bases, in frame from the first base. V is pared back by 2 bases and J by 4 bases, with 12 bases lying between the germline termini. Sequences SGDLS (CDR1) and YYNGEE (CDR2) are obtained from the germline V gene. Overall study outcomes, separate from this receptor: Repertoires from 18 of 34 MS patients were grouped by phylogenetic analysis into a cluster of related CDR3 sequences, suggesting a possible repertoire-level signature. The MS cluster was not associated with any clinical or MRI features, and the authors stated that larger cohorts are needed. TCR clonal expansion was highest in HAM/TSP patients and lowest in MS patients, with MS patients falling below even healthy controls. No identical CDR3 amino acid sequences were shared among expanded clones across subjects, suggesting private TCR-beta repertoires in all groups.

The chain was built from TRBV9 and TRBJ1-2; too little of a D gene remains to name it. Sequencing was performed on PBMCs. This receptor was identified in a woman in her fifties or sixties with multiple sclerosis. The nucleotide sequence reads as follows: TGTGCCAGCAGCGTGTCTGAGACCCCCTATGGCTACACCTTC. This yields the protein CASSVSETPYGYTF.